The rows below give T cell receptor beta chains drawn from one sample of a study of blood T cell repertoires in COVID-19. The data were produced by immunoSEQ multiplex PCR, yet TCRdb's version contains in-frame clones alone and is incomplete. Of about 400,000 clones listed, about 90% are singletons. The source material was PBMCs or T cells enriched from blood (not recorded which). These receptors came from a man aged 35 to 55 in a cohort exposed to, infected with or recovered from COVID-19 (not recorded which). The CDR3 runs from the conserved cysteine through the conserved F or W. Size tells how often a clone was seen (once, few, many) or the class of an expanded clone, and some rows leave it out.

cdr3_aa j_call cdr3_length v_call clone_size
CASTPLPISNQPQHF TRBJ1-5 15 TRBV19 .
CASSQDLSRQRPNYGYTF TRBJ1-2 18 TRBV4-2 .
CASSLQVRETQYF TRBJ2-5 13 TRBV14 .
CAISESRGTGELFF TRBJ2-2 14 TRBV10-3 .
CASSLSGRRETQYF TRBJ2-5 14 TRBV28 once
CASRQQGAYLYGYTF TRBJ1-2 15 TRBV2 .
CAISSGTGVQETQYF TRBJ2-5 15 TRBV10-3 .
CASSHHRARNTEAFF TRBJ1-1 15 TRBV3-1/TRBV3-2 .
CASKTGLAGVEQYF TRBJ2-7 14 TRBV27 once
CARSGDSWGGYTF TRBJ1-2 13 TRBV3-1/TRBV3-2 .
CASSLARQDYEQYF TRBJ2-7 14 TRBV7-9 .
CASTPSGGVYEQYF TRBJ2-7 14 TRBV6-6 once
CASSIDFYGYTF TRBJ1-2 12 TRBV6-5 few
CASSPPNSDETQYF TRBJ2-5 14 TRBV18 once
CASSPSTQNTEAFF TRBJ1-1 14 TRBV4-1 .
CASSQVFGQNYGYTF TRBJ1-2 15 TRBV3-1/TRBV3-2 .
CASREQGTTEAFF TRBJ1-1 13 TRBV6-5 once
CASSIVQGDYGYTF TRBJ1-2 14 TRBV19 .
CASSLVWGPLNEQFF TRBJ2-1 15 TRBV5-1 once
CATSSGSIGEQYF TRBJ2-7 13 TRBV15 .
CASSLQGDTEAFF TRBJ1-1 13 TRBV7-8 .
CASSPRQGMNTEAFF TRBJ1-1 15 TRBV7-6 once
CASSGTASHSGANVLTF TRBJ2-6 17 TRBV27 .
CASSQPGLAYNEQFF TRBJ2-1 15 TRBV3-1/TRBV3-2 .
CASSQKTSGRQFF TRBJ2-1 13 TRBV3-1/TRBV3-2 few
CASSQEGGATLHF TRBJ1-6 13 TRBV3-1/TRBV3-2 once
CATSDPGTGFPNEQFF TRBJ2-1 16 TRBV24-1 .
CASSLGPGGNEKLFF TRBJ1-4 15 TRBV5-1 .
CASSLELADTQYF TRBJ2-3 13 TRBV5-1 .
CSAQGYNEQFF TRBJ2-1 11 TRBV20-1 .
CASSPPARSNQPQHF TRBJ1-5 15 TRBV28 .
CATSDPGTSGIVGELFF TRBJ2-2 17 TRBV24-1 .